Each of the 14 T cell receptor beta chains below was sequenced from the same sample in a study of blood T cells in healthy people across ages. The second PCR ran about 6 to 12 cycles with a sample-barcoded 5' primer and J-beta primers. Each CDR3 protein gets one entry after TCRdb re-called the 5' RACE reads with MiXCR. The sample includes some 760,000 distinct CDR3 sequences, roughly 25% seen only once; the top ten take approximately 3.7%. Another study also made use of these data, one on T cells of mothers and their children.

Material: blood. The receptors originated from a boy between 10 and 17 years old in good health.

This clonotype has more than one count but fewer than ten. This chain links TRBV12-3 or TRBV12-4 with TRBJ2-5, with 9 bases that match TRBD1. The DNA end lines up better with TRBJ2-7; the J call may be wrong. This CDR3 region has 15 residues. In DNA form, the CDR3 reads TGTGCCAGCAGTTTTCTGGGACAGGGCTCCTACGAGCAGTACTTC. Its protein product is CASSFLGQGSYEQYF.

The chain employs TRBV29-1 and TRBJ2-7, with 8 bases fitting TRBD1. The CDR3 loop spans 11 amino acids. V dropped 7 bases and J dropped 5; count of bases not matched to a gene: 4. The germline CDR1 and CDR2 sequences are SQVTM and ANQGSEA. The CDR3 loop is CSGGQEDEQYF. The CDR3 DNA reads TGCAGCGGGGGACAGGAGGACGAGCAGTACTTC.

The chain joins TRBV20-1 to TRBJ1-1; D remains unclear. The CDR3 has 13 residues. From germline, CDR1 is DFQATT and CDR2 SNEGSKA (reference sequence). The germline V and J ends were trimmed by 1 base and 6 bases, with 12 bases remaining between them. CDR3 bases: TGCAGTGCTAGAGGAGTGGGGTACGCTGAAGCTTTCTTT. It encodes CSARGVGYAEAFF.

This clonotype was counted ten times or more. The genes are TRBV27 and TRBJ1-6, with unresolved D. The CDR3 has 12 residues. Trimming removed 2 bases from V and 6 bases from J, with 2 bases in between. CDR1 is MNHEY, CDR2 SMNVEV, per germline (reference sequence). CDR3 region: CASSLINSPLHF. The CDR3 coding sequence is TGTGCCAGCAGTTTAATTAATTCACCCCTCCACTTT.

The J gene is TRBJ2-3, the V gene TRBV3-1; TRBD2 aligns across 8 bases. CDR1 and CDR2 from the germline V gene are LGHDT and YNNKEL (reference sequence). This CDR3 is 17 amino acids long. V dropped 4 bases and J dropped 2; count of bases not matched to a gene: 11. CDR3 nucleotides: TGTGCCAGCAGCCCGAGGACTGGCGGGGGGAACACAGATACGCAGTATTTT. Residues: CASSPRTGGGNTDTQYF.

The chain recombines TRBV7-9 with TRBJ2-1; 8 nucleotides align to TRBD2. Trimming took 3 bases from V and 7 from J; bases not matched to a gene: 8. Germline CDR1 and CDR2: SEHNR and FQNEAQ (reference sequence). This CDR3 has 15 amino acids. DNA of the CDR3: TGTGCCAGCAGCTTTGCCGGGGGGGCTCCAAATGAGCAGTTCTTC. Its protein is CASSFAGGAPNEQFF. The full variable domain, completed using reference TRBV7-9 and TRBJ2-1, is DTGVSQNPRHKITKRGQNVTFRCDPISEHNRLYWYRQTLGQGPEFLTYFQNEAQLEKSRLLSDRFSAERPKGSFSTLEIQRTEQGDSAMYLCASSFAGGAPNEQFFGPGTRLTVL.

The chain is built from TRBV10-3 and TRBJ1-2; D unresolved. There are 13 residues in the CDR3. Trimming cost V 3 bases and J 4 bases, with 9 bases left between them. The V gene's germline CDR1 is ENHRY and CDR2 SYGVKD. DNA of the CDR3: TGTGCCATCAGTGATCTGCCCAGCTATGGCTACACCTTC. Amino acid sequence: CAISDLPSYGYTF.

The V gene is TRBV12-3 or TRBV12-4, the J gene TRBJ1-5, with D unresolved. There are 12 residues in the CDR3. V lost 9 bases, J lost 2 bases, and 8 bases lay in between. CDR3 nucleotide sequence: TGTGCCAGTGCAGGTCGCAATCAGCCCCAGCATTTT. Translating gives CASAGRNQPQHF.

The rearrangement uses TRBV7-9 and TRBJ2-3; D may be TRBD1 or TRBD2 (5 bases each). Germline V CDR1 and CDR2: SEHNR, FQNEAQ (reference sequence). The V end was cut by 5 bases, the J end by 6 bases, with 21 bases between. The CDR3 extends over 16 amino acids. The CDR3 reads CASSPPRDGPSDTQYF. The CDR3 DNA sequence: TGTGCCAGCAGCCCTCCCCGGGACGGACCTAGTGATACGCAGTATTTT.

This chain uses TRBV11-2 with TRBJ1-2, with D perhaps TRBD1 (6 bases). Germline lookup yields CDR1 SGHAT and CDR2 FQNNGV. The V end lost 1 base, the J end lost 5 bases, and 17 bases lay between the germline ends. This CDR3 contains 16 residues. CDR3 amino acids: CASSLVAYRTVYGYTF. CDR3 bases: TGTGCCAGCAGCTTAGTCGCTTACCGGACAGTTTATGGCTACACCTTC.

The chain uses TRBV25-1 and TRBJ2-5; perhaps TRBD1 as D (5 bases). The CDR3 has 15 amino acids. The V and J ends lost 1 base and 4 bases respectively, with 13 bases between them. Germline assignment: CDR1 MGHDK and CDR2 SYGVNS. CDR3 bases: TGTGCCAGCAGTGAATCTGGCAGGGCCCCAGAGACCCAGTACTTC. Translation gives CASSESGRAPETQYF.

V and J are TRBV7-2 and TRBJ2-5; a weak D match, TRBD1 (6 bases). Trimming stripped 1 base from V and 2 bases from J, with 20 bases between. The CDR3 is 18 amino acids. CDR1 and CDR2 (germline): SGHTA, FQGNSA. The CDR3 coding sequence is TGTGCCAGCAGCTTAGTCTTCTTCGGGACACAGTTTCAAGAGACCCAGTACTTC. Encoded protein: CASSLVFFGTQFQETQYF.

The CDR3 region has the DNA TGCAGCGTTGAGTTGGGGCCTGGGGAGCTGTTTTTT. Translation gives CSVELGPGELFF. The rearrangement joins TRBV29-1 to TRBJ2-2; a weak D match, TRBD1 (5 bases). Germline lookup yields CDR1 SQVTM and CDR2 ANQGSEA. The CDR3 is 12 amino acids. Deletions cut 3 bases from V and 8 bases from J, with 10 bases between.

This chain joins TRBV29-1 and TRBJ2-7, with 9 bases lining up with TRBD1. The CDR3 length is 14 residues. Trimming at V came to 7 bases and at J to 1 base, leaving 8 bases not matched to a gene. CDR1 SQVTM and CDR2 ANQGSEA come from the germline V gene. The CDR3 here is CSATTGGNSYEQYF. The CDR3, as DNA: TGCAGCGCAACGACAGGGGGGAATTCCTACGAGCAGTACTTC.